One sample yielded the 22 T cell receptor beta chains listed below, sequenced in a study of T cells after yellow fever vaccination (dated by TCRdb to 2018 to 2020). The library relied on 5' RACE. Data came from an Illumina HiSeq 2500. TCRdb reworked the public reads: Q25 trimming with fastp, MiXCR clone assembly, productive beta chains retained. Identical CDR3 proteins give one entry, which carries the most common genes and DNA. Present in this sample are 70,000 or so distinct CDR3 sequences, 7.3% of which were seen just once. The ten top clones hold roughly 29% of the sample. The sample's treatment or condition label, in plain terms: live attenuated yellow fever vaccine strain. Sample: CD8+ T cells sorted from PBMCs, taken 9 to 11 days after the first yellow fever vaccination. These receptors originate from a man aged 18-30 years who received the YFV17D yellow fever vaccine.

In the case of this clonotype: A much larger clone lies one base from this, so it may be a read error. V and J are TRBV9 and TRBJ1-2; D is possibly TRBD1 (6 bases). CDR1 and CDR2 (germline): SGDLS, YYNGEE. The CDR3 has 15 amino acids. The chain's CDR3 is CASSGLQGNNYSYTF. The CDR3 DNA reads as TGTGCCAGCAGCGGACTACAGGGTAATAACTATAGCTACACCTTC. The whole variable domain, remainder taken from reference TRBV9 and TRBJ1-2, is DSGVTQTPKHLITATGQRVTLRCSPRSGDLSVYWYQQSLDQGLQFLIQYYNGEERAKGNILERFSAQQFPDLHSELNLSSLELGDSALYFCASSGLQGNNYSYTFGSGTRLTVV.

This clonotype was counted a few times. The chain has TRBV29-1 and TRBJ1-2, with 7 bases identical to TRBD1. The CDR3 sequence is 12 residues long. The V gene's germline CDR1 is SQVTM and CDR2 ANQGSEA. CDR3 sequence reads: CGGGGTFYGYTF. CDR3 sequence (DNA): TGCGGGGGAGGGGGCACCTTCTATGGCTACACCTTC.

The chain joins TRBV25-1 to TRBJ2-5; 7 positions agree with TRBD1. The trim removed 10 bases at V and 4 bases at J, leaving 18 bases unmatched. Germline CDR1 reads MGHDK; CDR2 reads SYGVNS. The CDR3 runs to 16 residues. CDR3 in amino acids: CAIKGPRDRDPETQYF. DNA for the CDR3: TGTGCCATCAAGGGGCCCAGAGACAGGGACCCAGAGACCCAGTACTTC.

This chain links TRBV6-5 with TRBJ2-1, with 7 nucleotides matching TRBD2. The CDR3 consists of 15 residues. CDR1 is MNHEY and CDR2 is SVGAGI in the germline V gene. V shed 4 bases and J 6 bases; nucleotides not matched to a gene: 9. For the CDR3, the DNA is TGTGCCAGCAGTTTGGTGGCGGGGGTCTTCAATGAGCAGTTCTTC. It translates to CASSLVAGVFNEQFF.

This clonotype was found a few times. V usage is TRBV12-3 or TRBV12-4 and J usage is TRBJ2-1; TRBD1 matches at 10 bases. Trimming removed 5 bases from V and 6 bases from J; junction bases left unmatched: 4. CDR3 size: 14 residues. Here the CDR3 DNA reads TGTGCCAGCAGTAGGGGACAGGGGATCAATGAGCAGTTCTTC. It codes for CASSRGQGINEQFF.

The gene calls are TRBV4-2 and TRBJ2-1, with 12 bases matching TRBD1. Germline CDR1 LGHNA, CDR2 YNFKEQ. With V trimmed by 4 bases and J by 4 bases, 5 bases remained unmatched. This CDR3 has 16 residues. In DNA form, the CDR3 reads TGTGCCAGCAGCCGGGGGGGACAGGGGGCGTACAATGAGCAGTTCTTC. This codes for CASSRGGQGAYNEQFF.

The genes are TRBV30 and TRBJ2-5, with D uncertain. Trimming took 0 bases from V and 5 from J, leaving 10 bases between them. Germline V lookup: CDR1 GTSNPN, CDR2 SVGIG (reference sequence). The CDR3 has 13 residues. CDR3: CAWSVAQWETQYF. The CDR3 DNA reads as TGTGCCTGGAGTGTGGCACAGTGGGAGACCCAGTACTTC.

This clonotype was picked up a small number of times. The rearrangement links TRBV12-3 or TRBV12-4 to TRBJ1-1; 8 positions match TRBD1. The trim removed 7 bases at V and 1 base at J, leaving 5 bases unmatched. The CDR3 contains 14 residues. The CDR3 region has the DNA TGTGCCAGCACCCAGACAGGGGCGAACACTGAAGCTTTCTTT. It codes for CASTQTGANTEAFF.

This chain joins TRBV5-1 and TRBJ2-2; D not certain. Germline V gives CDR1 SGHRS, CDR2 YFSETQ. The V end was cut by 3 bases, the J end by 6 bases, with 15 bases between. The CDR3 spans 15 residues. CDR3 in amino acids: CASSSSTRPAGELFF. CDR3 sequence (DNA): TGCGCCAGCAGCTCATCGACTCGACCGGCCGGGGAGCTGTTTTTT.

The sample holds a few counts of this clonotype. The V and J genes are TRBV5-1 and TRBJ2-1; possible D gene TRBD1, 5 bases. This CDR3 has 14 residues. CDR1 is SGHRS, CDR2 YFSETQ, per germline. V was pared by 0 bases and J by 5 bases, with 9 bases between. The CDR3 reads CASSLGSGHNEQFF. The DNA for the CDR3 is TGCGCCAGCAGCTTGGGATCAGGGCACAATGAGCAGTTCTTC.

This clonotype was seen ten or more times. CDR3 sequence reads: CSTFRGGSSYNEQFF. In DNA form, the CDR3 reads TGCAGCACATTCCGGGGGGGGAGCTCCTACAATGAGCAGTTCTTC. The chain carries TRBV29-1 and TRBJ2-1; 8 bases line up with TRBD2. Germline values: CDR1 SQVTM, CDR2 ANQGSEA. The length of the CDR3 is 15 residues. V was pared by 8 bases and J by 0 bases, with 9 bases of the junction left unmatched.

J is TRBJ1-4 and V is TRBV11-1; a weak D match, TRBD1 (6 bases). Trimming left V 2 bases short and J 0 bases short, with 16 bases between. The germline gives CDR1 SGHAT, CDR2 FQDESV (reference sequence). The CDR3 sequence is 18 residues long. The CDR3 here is CASSLLPGEGATNEKLFF. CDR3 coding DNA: TGTGCCAGCAGCTTACTGCCAGGGGAGGGGGCAACTAATGAAAAACTGTTTTTT.

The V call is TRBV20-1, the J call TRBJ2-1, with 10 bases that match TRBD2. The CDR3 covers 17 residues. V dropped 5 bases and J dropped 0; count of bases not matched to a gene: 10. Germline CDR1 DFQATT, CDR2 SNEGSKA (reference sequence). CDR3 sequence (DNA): TGCAGTGCTCAAGGCCTAGCGGGGGAGAGCTCCTACAATGAGCAGTTCTTC. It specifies CSAQGLAGESSYNEQFF.

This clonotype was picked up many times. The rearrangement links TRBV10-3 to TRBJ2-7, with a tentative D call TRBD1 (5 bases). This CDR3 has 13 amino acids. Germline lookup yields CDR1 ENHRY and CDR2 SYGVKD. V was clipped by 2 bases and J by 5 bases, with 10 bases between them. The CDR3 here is CAISEGAMDEQYV. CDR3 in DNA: TGTGCCATCAGTGAGGGGGCGATGGACGAGCAGTACGTC.

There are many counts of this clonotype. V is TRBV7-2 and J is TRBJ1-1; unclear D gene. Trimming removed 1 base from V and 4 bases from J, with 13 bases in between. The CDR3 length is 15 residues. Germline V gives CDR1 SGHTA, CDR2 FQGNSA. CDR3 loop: CASSLERRGGTEAFF. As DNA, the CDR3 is TGTGCCAGCAGCTTAGAGCGGAGAGGCGGCACTGAAGCTTTCTTT.

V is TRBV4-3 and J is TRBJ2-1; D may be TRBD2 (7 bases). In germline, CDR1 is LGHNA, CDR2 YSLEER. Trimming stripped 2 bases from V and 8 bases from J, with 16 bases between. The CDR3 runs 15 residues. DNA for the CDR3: TGCGCCAGCAGCCAACTCCGGGGGGCCCGCTATGAGCAGTTCTTC. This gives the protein CASSQLRGARYEQFF.

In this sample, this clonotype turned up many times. The CDR3 DNA follows: TGTGCCAGCAGTTACGCGGGGCTAACTAATGAAAAACTGTTTTTT. As protein: CASSYAGLTNEKLFF. The chain carries TRBV6-2 or TRBV6-3 and TRBJ1-4; D perhaps matches TRBD1 (5 bases). CDR3 length equals 15 residues. The germline V gene has CDR1 MNHEY and CDR2 SVGEGT. Trimming pared 2 bases from V and 1 base from J, leaving 8 bases between.

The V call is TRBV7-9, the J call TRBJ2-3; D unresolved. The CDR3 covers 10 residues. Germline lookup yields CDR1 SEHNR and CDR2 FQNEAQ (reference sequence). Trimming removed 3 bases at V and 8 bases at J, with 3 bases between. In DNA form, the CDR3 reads TGTGCCAGCAGCTTTGGTACGCAGTATTTT. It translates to CASSFGTQYF. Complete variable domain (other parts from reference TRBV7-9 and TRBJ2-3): DTGVSQNPRHKITKRGQNVTFRCDPISEHNRLYWYRQTLGQGPEFLTYFQNEAQLEKSRLLSDRFSAERPKGSFSTLEIQRTEQGDSAMYLCASSFGTQYFGPGTRLTVL.

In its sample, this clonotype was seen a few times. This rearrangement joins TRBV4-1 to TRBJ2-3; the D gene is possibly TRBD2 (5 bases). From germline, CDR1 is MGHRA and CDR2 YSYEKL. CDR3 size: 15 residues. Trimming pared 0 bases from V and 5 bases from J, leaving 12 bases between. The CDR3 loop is CASSQDLPGRDTQYF. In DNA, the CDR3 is TGCGCCAGCAGCCAAGATCTGCCGGGAAGAGATACGCAGTATTTT.

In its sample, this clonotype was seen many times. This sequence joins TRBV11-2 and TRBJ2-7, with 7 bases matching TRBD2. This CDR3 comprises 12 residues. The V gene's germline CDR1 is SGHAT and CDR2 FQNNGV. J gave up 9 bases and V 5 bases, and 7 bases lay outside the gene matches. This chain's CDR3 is CASSPGREGQYF. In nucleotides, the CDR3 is TGTGCCAGCAGCCCGGGGAGGGAAGGGCAGTACTTC.

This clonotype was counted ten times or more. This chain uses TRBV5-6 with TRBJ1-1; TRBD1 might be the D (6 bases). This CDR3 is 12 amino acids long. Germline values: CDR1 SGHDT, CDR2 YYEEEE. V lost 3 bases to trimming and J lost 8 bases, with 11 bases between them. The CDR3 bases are TGTGCCAGCAGCTGGATACAGGGCGAAGCTTTCTTT. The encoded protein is CASSWIQGEAFF.

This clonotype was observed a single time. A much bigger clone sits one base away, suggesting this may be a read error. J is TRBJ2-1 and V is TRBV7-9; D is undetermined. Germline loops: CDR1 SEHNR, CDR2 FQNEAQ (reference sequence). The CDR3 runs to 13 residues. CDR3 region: CASSLASGNVQFF. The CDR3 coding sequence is TGTGCCAGCAGCTTAGCTAGTGGCAATGTGCAGTTCTTC.